A single sample is the source of the 13 T cell receptor beta chains below, sequenced in a study of T cell responses to AZD1222 COVID-19 vaccine. Assay used: immunoSEQ multiplex PCR; TCRdb lists only in-frame clones, some missing. The sample has some 150,000 clones; 85% to 90% are singletons. Sequenced material: peripheral blood, taken on day 0 of AZD1222 vaccination. Every receptor here comes from an adult in good health.

V and J are TRBV15 and TRBJ1-1; no clear D gene. Trimming left V 0 bases short and J 7 bases short, with 9 bases between. CDR1 and CDR2 (germline): LNHNV, YYDKDF (reference sequence). The CDR3 extends over 13 amino acids. The CDR3 sequence is CATSREYRYEAFF. For the CDR3, the DNA is TGTGCCACCAGCAGAGAATATAGGTATGAAGCTTTCTTT.

The chain uses TRBV7-8 and TRBJ2-7; D is perhaps TRBD1 or TRBD2 (6 bases each). Per the germline V gene, CDR1 is SGHVS and CDR2 is FQNEAQ. V lost 2 bases, J lost 0 bases, and 20 bases lay in between. This CDR3 has 18 amino acids. The CDR3, as DNA: TGTGCCAGCAGCTTATTGTGGGGGCTCTGGGAGGACTCCTACGAGCAGTACTTC. This sequence encodes CASSLLWGLWEDSYEQYF.

In regard to this clone: One end of the junction varies from germline; a read error may be responsible. V and J are TRBV19 and TRBJ1-2; D is unresolved. This CDR3 is built from 13 residues. Germline CDR1 and CDR2: LNHDA and SQIVND (reference sequence). The CDR3 coding sequence is TGTGCCAGTGGCCCCTCCGAGTCCGATGGGTACACCTTC. Translating it yields CASGPSESDGYTF.

In regard to this clone: Other nucleotide sequences in the sample specify the same CDR3. The rearrangement uses TRBV30 and TRBJ1-2; 7 nucleotides line up with TRBD1. Germline V gene lookup returns CDR1 GTSNPN and CDR2 SVGIG (reference sequence). This CDR3 contains 13 residues. After removal of 2 bases from V and 3 bases from J, the junction contained 3 bases not matched to a gene. The CDR3 DNA reads as TGTGCCTGGAGTCGACAGGGTTACTATGGCTACACCTTC. Its translation is CAWSRQGYYGYTF. The full variable domain, its missing parts supplied by reference TRBV30 and TRBJ1-2, is SQTIHQWPATLVQPVGSPLSLECTVEGTSNPNLYWYRQAAGRGLQLLFYSVGIGQISSEVPQNLSASRPQDRQFILSSKKLLLSDSGFYLCAWSRQGYYGYTFGSGTRLTVV.

This chain uses TRBV6-2 or TRBV6-3 with TRBJ2-3; D is unresolved. CDR1 and CDR2 from the germline V gene are MNHEY and SVGEGT. Trimming left V 4 bases short and J 4 bases short, with 15 bases between. The CDR3 contains 15 residues. In DNA, the CDR3 is TGTGCCAGCAGTTCCGCTATTTACCTAGCAGATACGCAGTATTTT. The encoded protein is CASSSAIYLADTQYF.

The chain carries TRBV6-5 and TRBJ1-5; 12 positions agree with TRBD1. J was trimmed by 5 bases and V by 4 bases; bases with no gene match: 3. Germline-derived CDR1 and CDR2 are MNHEY and SVGAGI. The CDR3 runs to 15 residues. The CDR3 sequence is CASSSGTGGYQPQHF. DNA of the CDR3: TGTGCCAGCAGTTCCGGGACAGGGGGCTATCAGCCCCAGCATTTT.

Turning to this clone: Other DNA sequences of this sample code for an identical CDR3. The chain has TRBV30 and TRBJ2-1, with D possibly being TRBD2 (6 bases). V lost 0 bases and J 0 bases, leaving 6 bases between the germline ends. The germline gives CDR1 GTSNPN, CDR2 SVGIG (reference sequence). This CDR3 contains 14 residues. CDR3 DNA: TGTGCCTGGAGTGTCGGGAGCTCCTACAATGAGCAGTTCTTC. Amino acids: CAWSVGSSYNEQFF.

The chain is built from TRBV2 and TRBJ2-2; 8 nucleotides align to TRBD2. The CDR3 covers 15 residues. V lost 5 bases and J lost 2; bases outside the gene matches: 4. Germline V CDR1 and CDR2: SNHLY, FYNNEI. The DNA of the CDR3 is TGTGCCAGCAGTTATGGACTAGCTAACACCGGGGAGCTGTTTTTT. This translates into CASSYGLANTGELFF.

This rearrangement joins TRBV3-1 (or the pseudogene TRBV3-2) to TRBJ2-1, with TRBD2 identical over 10 bases. Germline trimming cut 4 bases from V and 4 bases from J; bases unmatched to any gene: 7. The CDR3 totals 16 residues. Germline V gives CDR1 LGHDT, CDR2 YNNKEL (reference sequence). The CDR3, as DNA: TGTGCCAGCAGCCCCCTGACTAGCGGGCTTTACAATGAGCAGTTCTTC. It codes for CASSPLTSGLYNEQFF.

V gene TRBV5-6 combines with J gene TRBJ1-5; no definite D call. Germline CDR1 reads SGHDT; CDR2 reads YYEEEE. This CDR3 has 12 residues. V gave up 1 base and J gave up 7 bases, with 6 bases separating them. CDR3 coding DNA: TGTGCCAGCAGCTTGTACAAACAGCCCCAGCATTTT. This gives the protein CASSLYKQPQHF. Full variable domain (missing parts from reference TRBV5-6 and TRBJ1-5): DAGVTQSPTHLIKTRGQQVTLRCSPKSGHDTVSWYQQALGQGPQFIFQYYEEEERQRGNFPDRFSGHQFPNYSSELNVNALLLGDSALYLCASSLYKQPQHFGDGTRLSIL.

This clone was counted between two and nine times. The V call is TRBV19, the J call TRBJ1-5; perhaps TRBD1 as D (5 bases). The CDR3 has 14 amino acids. V lost 4 bases to trimming and J lost 1 base, with 8 bases between them. CDR1 LNHDA and CDR2 SQIVND come from the germline V gene (reference sequence). CDR3 nucleotides: TGTGCCAGTAGTACCGCAGGGAGCAATCAGCCCCAGCATTTT. It yields the protein CASSTAGSNQPQHF.

This chain uses TRBV30 with TRBJ1-5; 8 bases line up with TRBD1. J lost 7 bases, V lost 5 bases, and 7 bases had no gene match. CDR1 GTSNPN and CDR2 SVGIG come from the germline V gene (reference sequence). The CDR3 runs 13 residues. CDR3 bases: TGTGCCTGGGAAGACAGGGGCGGACAGCCCCAGCATTTT. Its translation: CAWEDRGGQPQHF.

V gene TRBV7-2 combines with J gene TRBJ1-3; D is uncertain. The CDR3 is 14 amino acids. Looked up from germline, CDR1 is SGHTA and CDR2 is FQGNSA. Trimming took off 5 bases at V and 4 bases at J, with 12 bases between the two ends. The CDR3 nucleotides are TGTGCCAGCAGCACCCGGACCCAAGGAAACACCATATATTTT. It codes for CASSTRTQGNTIYF.